Following are 9 T cell receptor beta chains from one sample sequenced in a study of T cell changes during pregnancy in multiple sclerosis. Measured with immunoSEQ multiplex PCR; TCRdb has only the in-frame clones, and not every one. This sample has some 60,000 clones, with roughly 89% found just once. The source material was peripheral blood from another person, used as feeder cells. Every receptor here comes from a human donor whose cells served as feeder cells for cultures in a pregnancy study.

The chain recombines TRBV5-5 with TRBJ1-1, with no clear D. CDR1 is SGHKS and CDR2 is YYEKEE in the germline V gene (reference sequence). The ends were cut back, 3 bases at V and 2 bases at J, with 5 bases in the middle. CDR3 length: 12 amino acids. The CDR3 DNA reads as TGTGCCAGCAGCTATTATAACACTGAAGCTTTCTTT. It translates to CASSYYNTEAFF.

J is TRBJ1-1 and V is TRBV4-1; 8 bases agree with TRBD1. V lost 0 bases to trimming and J lost 5 bases; unmatched junction nucleotides: 5. CDR3 size: 15 residues. In germline, CDR1 is MGHRA, CDR2 YSYEKL. In DNA, the CDR3 is TGCGCCAGCAGCCAAGAGGACAGGGTGCGGACTGAAGCTTTCTTT. Translated, it gives CASSQEDRVRTEAFF.

The CDR3 coding sequence is TGTGCCAGCAGCACCGTAAGGGGAGGTGGGGCCAACGTCCTGACTTTC. Its translation: CASSTVRGGGANVLTF. This rearrangement joins TRBV5-6 to TRBJ2-6; D may be TRBD2 (6 bases). V was pared by 4 bases and J by 3 bases, with 14 bases between. Germline V gene sequence: CDR1 SGHDT, CDR2 YYEEEE. CDR3 length: 16 amino acids.

The CDR3 protein is CASSLGRADTQYF. Written as DNA, the CDR3 is TGTGCCAGCAGCTTAGGCCGCGCAGATACGCAGTATTTT. V is TRBV7-6 and J is TRBJ2-3; D unclear. V was cut by 1 base and J by 4 bases, with 6 bases left in between. The V gene's germline CDR1 is SGHVS and CDR2 FNYEAQ. The CDR3 has 13 residues.

This rearrangement joins TRBV6-5 to TRBJ1-5, with 8 bases matching TRBD1. The germline CDR1 and CDR2 sequences are MNHEY and SVGAGI. CDR3 length: 14 residues. V gave up 7 bases and J gave up 6 bases; unmatched junction bases: 8. CDR3 sequence (DNA): TGTGCCAGCACCGACAGGGGAGGGAGTCAGCCCCAGCATTTT. Translation: CASTDRGGSQPQHF.

The chain couples TRBV7-9 to TRBJ2-3, with 9 bases that match TRBD2. Germline CDR1 reads SEHNR; CDR2 reads FQNEAQ (reference sequence). The V gene end was trimmed by 5 bases and the J gene end by 6 bases; junction bases not matched to a gene: 6. The CDR3 covers 14 residues. Written as DNA, the CDR3 is TGTGCCAGCAGCACTAGCGGGCGACAGGATACGCAGTATTTT. As protein: CASSTSGRQDTQYF.

This chain uses TRBV4-3 with TRBJ1-1; 10 nucleotides match TRBD1. Germline loops: CDR1 LGHNA, CDR2 YSLEER. The CDR3 is made up of 16 amino acids. V lost 0 bases and J lost 6; bases outside the gene matches: 7. The CDR3: CASSQDSRQGAAEAFF. The CDR3 DNA is TGCGCCAGCAGCCAAGATAGCCGACAGGGGGCGGCTGAAGCTTTCTTT.

This clone appeared once. The rearrangement uses TRBV11-2 and TRBJ2-7, with TRBD2 matching over 7 bases. Germline assignment: CDR1 SGHAT and CDR2 FQNNGV. V dropped 1 base and J dropped 0; count of bases not matched to a gene: 3. This CDR3 has 15 residues. DNA of the CDR3: TGTGCCAGCAGCTTAGCTAGCGGCAGCTCCTACGAGCAGTACTTC. It yields the protein CASSLASGSSYEQYF.

This clone was observed a single time. The CDR3, as DNA: TGTGCCAGTAGTATTGGACAGGGACTAAATCAGCCCCAGCATTTT. This sequence encodes CASSIGQGLNQPQHF. The gene calls are TRBV19 and TRBJ1-5; 8 bases map to TRBD1. The CDR3 consists of 15 residues. The germline V gene encodes CDR1 LNHDA and CDR2 SQIVND (reference sequence). V trimming: 3 bases; J trimming: 4 bases; junction bases outside the gene matches: 5. The entire variable domain, with the rest obtained from reference TRBV19 and TRBJ1-5, is as follows: DGGITQSPKYLFRKEGQNVTLSCEQNLNHDAMYWYRQDPGQGLRLIYYSQIVNDFQKGDIAEGYSVSREKKESFPLTVTSAQKNPTAFYLCASSIGQGLNQPQHFGDGTRLSIL.